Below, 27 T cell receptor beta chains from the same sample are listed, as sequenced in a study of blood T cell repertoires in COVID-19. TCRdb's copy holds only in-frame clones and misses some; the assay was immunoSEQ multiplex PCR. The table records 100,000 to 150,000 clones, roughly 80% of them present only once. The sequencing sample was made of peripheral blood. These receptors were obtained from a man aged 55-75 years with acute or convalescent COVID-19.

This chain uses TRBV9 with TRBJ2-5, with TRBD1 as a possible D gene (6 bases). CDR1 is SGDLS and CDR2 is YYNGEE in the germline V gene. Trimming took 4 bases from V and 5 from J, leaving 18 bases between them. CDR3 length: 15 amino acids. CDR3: CASSNSGTLYETQYF. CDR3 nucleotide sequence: TGTGCCAGCAGCAACTCCGGGACACTCTACGAGACCCAGTACTTC.

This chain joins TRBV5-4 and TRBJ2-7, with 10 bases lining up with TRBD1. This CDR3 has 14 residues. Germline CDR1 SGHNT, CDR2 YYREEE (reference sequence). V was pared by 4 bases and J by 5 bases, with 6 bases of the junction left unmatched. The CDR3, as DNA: TGTGCCAGCAGCACGGGACAGGGGTTCCACGAGCAGTACTTC. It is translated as CASSTGQGFHEQYF. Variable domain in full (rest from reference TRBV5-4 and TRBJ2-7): ETGVTQSPTHLIKTRGQQVTLRCSSQSGHNTVSWYQQALGQGPQFIFQYYREEENGRGNFPPRFSGLQFPNYSSELNVNALELDDSALYLCASSTGQGFHEQYFGPGTRLTVT.

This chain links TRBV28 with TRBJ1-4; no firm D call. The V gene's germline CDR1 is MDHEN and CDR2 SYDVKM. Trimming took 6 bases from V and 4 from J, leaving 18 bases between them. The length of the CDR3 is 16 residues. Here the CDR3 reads CASSPTGLGSNEKLFF. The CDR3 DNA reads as TGTGCCAGCAGCCCTACCGGACTTGGGAGTAATGAAAAACTGTTTTTT.

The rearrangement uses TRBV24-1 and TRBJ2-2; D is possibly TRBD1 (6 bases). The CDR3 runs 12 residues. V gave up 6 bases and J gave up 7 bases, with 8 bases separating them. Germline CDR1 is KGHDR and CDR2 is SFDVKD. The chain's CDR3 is CATSYRVGELFF. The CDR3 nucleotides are TGTGCCACCAGTTACAGGGTCGGGGAGCTGTTTTTT.

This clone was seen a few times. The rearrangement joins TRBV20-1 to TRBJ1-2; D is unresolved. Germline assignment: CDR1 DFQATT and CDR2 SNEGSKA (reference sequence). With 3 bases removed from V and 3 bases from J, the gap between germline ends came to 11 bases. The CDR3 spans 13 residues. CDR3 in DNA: TGCAGTGCTAGTTATTGGGGAGACTATGGCTACACCTTC. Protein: CSASYWGDYGYTF.

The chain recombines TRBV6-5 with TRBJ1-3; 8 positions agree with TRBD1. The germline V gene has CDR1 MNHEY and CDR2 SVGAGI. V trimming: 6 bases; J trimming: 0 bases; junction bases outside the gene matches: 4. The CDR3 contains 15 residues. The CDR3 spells CASRGQADSGNTIYF. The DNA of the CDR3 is TGTGCCAGCAGGGGACAGGCCGACTCTGGAAACACCATATATTTT.

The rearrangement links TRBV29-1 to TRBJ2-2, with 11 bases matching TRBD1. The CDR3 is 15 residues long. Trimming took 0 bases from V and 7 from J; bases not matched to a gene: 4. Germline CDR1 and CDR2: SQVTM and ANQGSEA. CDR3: CSVEEGQGAVGELFF. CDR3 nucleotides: TGCAGCGTTGAAGAAGGACAGGGGGCGGTCGGGGAGCTGTTTTTT.

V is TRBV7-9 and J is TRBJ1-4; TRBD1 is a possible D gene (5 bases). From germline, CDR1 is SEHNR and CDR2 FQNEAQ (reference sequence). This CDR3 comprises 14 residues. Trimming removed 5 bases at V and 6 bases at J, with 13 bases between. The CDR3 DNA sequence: TGTGCCAGCAGCCCCGGGGGGGTGTATGAAAAACTGTTTTTT. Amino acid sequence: CASSPGGVYEKLFF.

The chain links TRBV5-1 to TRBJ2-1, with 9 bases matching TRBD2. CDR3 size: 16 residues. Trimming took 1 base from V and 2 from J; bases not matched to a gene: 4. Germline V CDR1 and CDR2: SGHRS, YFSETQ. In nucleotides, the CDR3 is TGCGCCAGCAGCTTGTTTCCTAGCGGGGCCTACAATGAGCAGTTCTTC. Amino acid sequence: CASSLFPSGAYNEQFF.

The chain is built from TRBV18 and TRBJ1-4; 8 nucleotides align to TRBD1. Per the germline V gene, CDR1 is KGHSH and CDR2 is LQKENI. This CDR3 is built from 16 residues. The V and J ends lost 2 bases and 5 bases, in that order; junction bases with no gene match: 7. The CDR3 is CASSPGTRTGNEKLFF. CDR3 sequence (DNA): TGTGCCAGCTCACCAGGTACACGGACAGGGAATGAAAAACTGTTTTTT. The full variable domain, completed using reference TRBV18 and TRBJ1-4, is NAGVMQNPRHLVRRRGQEARLRCSPMKGHSHVYWYRQLPEEGLKFMVYLQKENIIDESGMPKERFSAEFPKEGPSILRIQQVVRGDSAAYFCASSPGTRTGNEKLFFGSGTQLSVL.

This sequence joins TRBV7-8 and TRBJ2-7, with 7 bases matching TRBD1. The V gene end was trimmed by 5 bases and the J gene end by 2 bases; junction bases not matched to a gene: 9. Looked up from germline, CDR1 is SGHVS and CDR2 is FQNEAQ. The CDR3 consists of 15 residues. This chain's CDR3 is CASSPGTDITYEQYF. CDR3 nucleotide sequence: TGTGCCAGCAGCCCCGGGACAGACATTACCTACGAGCAGTACTTC.

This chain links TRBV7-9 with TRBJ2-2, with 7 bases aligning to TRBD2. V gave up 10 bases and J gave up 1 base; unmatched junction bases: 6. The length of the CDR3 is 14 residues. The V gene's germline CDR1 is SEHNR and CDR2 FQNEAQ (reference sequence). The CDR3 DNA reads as TGTGCCACAAAAGCGGGGTTGAACACCGGGGAGCTGTTTTTT. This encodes CATKAGLNTGELFF.

The CDR3 region has the DNA TGTGCCAGTCGAGGGGCAGGGGAGACCGGGGAGCTGTTTTTT. Translated, it gives CASRGAGETGELFF. This sequence joins TRBV7-6 and TRBJ2-2; a weak D match, TRBD1 (6 bases). The CDR3 totals 14 residues. CDR1 SGHVS and CDR2 FNYEAQ come from the germline V gene. V dropped 9 bases and J dropped 5 bases, with 16 bases sitting between them.

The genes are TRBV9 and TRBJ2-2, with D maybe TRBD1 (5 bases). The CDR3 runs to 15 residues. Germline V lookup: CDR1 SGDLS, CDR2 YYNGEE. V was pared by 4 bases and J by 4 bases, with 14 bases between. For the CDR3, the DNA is TGTGCCAGCAGCTTACACAGGTTAGGCACCGGGGAGCTGTTTTTT. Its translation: CASSLHRLGTGELFF.

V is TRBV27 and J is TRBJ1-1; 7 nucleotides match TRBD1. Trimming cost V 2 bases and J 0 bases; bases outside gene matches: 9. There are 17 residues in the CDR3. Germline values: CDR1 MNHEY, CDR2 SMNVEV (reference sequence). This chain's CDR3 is CASSLIPGQRMNTEAFF. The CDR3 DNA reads TGTGCCAGCAGTTTAATACCGGGACAGCGTATGAACACTGAAGCTTTCTTT.

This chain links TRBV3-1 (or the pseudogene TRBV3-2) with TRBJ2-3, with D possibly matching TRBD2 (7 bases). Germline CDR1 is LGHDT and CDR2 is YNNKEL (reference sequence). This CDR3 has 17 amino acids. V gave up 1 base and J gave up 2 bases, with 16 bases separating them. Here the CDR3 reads CASSQVRGGLITDTQYF. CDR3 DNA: TGTGCCAGCAGCCAAGTAAGGGGGGGTTTGATCACAGATACGCAGTATTTT.

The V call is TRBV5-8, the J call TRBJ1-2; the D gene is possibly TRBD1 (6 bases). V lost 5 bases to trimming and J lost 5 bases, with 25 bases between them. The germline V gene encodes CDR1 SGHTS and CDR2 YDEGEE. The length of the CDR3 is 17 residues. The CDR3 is CASSYTFGTLNSYGYTF. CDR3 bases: TGTGCCAGCAGTTACACATTCGGGACACTTAATTCGTATGGCTACACCTTC.

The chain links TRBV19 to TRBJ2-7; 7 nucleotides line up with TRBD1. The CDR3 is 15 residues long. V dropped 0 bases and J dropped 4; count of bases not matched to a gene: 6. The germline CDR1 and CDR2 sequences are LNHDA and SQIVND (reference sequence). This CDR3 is CASSIEVRGPYEQYF. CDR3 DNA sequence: TGTGCCAGTAGTATAGAAGTGAGGGGGCCGTACGAGCAGTACTTC.

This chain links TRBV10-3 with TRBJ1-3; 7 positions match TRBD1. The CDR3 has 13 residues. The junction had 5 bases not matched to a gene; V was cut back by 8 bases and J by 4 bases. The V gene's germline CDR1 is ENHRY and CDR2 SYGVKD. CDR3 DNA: TGTGCCATCTCAGGGGGAGAAGGAAACACCATATATTTT. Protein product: CAISGGEGNTIYF.

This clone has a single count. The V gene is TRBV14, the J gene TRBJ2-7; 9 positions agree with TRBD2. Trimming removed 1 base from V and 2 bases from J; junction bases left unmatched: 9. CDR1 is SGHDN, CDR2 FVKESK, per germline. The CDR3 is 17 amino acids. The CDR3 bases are TGTGCCAGCAGCCAAGCTGGGAGACTAGCGGAGACCTACGAGCAGTACTTC. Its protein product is CASSQAGRLAETYEQYF.

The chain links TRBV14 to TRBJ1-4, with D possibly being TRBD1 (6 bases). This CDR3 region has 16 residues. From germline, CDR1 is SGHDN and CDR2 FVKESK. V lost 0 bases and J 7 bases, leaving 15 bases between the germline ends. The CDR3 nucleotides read TGTGCCAGCAGCCAAGACTTTAGGCAAGGGGGTGAAAAACTGTTTTTT. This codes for CASSQDFRQGGEKLFF.

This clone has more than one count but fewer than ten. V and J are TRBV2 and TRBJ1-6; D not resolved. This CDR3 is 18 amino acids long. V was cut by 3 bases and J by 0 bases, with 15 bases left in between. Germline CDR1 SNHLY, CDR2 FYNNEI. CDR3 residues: CASSDPEDGSSYNSPLHF. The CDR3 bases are TGTGCCAGCAGTGACCCAGAGGACGGGAGCTCCTATAATTCACCCCTCCACTTT.

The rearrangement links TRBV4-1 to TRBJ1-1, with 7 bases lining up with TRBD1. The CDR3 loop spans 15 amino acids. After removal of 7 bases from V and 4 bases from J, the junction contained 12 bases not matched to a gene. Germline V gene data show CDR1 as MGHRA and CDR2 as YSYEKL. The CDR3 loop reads CASTQGQTRGTEAFF. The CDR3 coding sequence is TGCGCCAGCACCCAGGGACAGACCCGAGGCACTGAAGCTTTCTTT.

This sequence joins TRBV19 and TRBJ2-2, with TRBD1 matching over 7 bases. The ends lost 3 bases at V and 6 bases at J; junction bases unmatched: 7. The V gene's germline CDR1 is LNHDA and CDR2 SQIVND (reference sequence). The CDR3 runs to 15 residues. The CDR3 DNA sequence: TGTGCCAGTAGTATCAGACAGGGAACGGCCGGGGAGCTGTTTTTT. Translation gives CASSIRQGTAGELFF.

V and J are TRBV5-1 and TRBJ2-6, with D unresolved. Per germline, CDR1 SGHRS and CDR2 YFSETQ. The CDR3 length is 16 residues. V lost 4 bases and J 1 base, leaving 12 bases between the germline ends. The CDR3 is CASSPPLGSGANVLTF. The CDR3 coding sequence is TGCGCCAGCAGCCCCCCCCTCGGGTCTGGGGCCAACGTCCTGACTTTC.

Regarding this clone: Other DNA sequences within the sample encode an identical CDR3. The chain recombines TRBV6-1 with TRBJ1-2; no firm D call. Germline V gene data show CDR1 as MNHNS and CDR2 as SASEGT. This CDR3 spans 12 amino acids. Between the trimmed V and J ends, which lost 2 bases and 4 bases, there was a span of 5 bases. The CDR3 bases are TGTGCCAGCAGTGAAACGGGCTATGGCTACACCTTC. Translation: CASSETGYGYTF.

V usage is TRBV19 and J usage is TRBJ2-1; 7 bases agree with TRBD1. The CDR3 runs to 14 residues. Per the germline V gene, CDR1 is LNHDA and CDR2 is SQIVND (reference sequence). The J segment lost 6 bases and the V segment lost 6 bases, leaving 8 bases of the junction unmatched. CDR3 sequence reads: CASSEDRVSNEQFF. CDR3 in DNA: TGTGCCAGTAGCGAAGACAGGGTGTCCAATGAGCAGTTCTTC.